This T cell receptor (beta chain) comes out of a study of PD-1 blockade in classical Hodgkin lymphoma. Repertoires were generated with immunoSEQ multiplex PCR, while TCRdb's copy carries only in-frame clones and drops some. The sample has about 41,000 clones; around 74% are singletons. Time point meaning: cycle 4 day 1 (C4D1), after 5 to 7 weeks of nivolumab. Relapse after autologous stem cell transplantation occurred in every patient, and brentuximab vedotin exposure varied. V lost 0 bases and J lost 3, with 11 bases in between. The germline V gene encodes CDR1 GTSNPN and CDR2 SVGIG (reference sequence). This CDR3 is built from 14 residues.

The chain couples TRBV30 to TRBJ2-5, with D maybe TRBD2 (5 bases). The receptor was derived from a human donor with classical Hodgkin lymphoma. Sample: peripheral blood mononuclear cells (PBMCs), taken before the fourth cycle of nivolumab. In DNA, the CDR3 is TGTGCCTGGAGTGTTTCGGGGATAAAAGAGACCCAGTACTTC. Translated: CAWSVSGIKETQYF.